These T cell receptor beta chains were read from a single sample in a study of blood T cells in healthy people across ages. Via MiXCR, TCRdb re-called the 5' RACE reads, giving one row per CDR3 protein. The sample gives roughly 500,000 distinct CDR3 sequences, 25% to 30% of which show up once; about a fifth is in the top ten. The sample comprised blood. The receptors were sampled from a woman in her sixties or seventies in good health. Each CDR3 is given with its conserved first and last residue. Each record gives: V gene, J gene, clone size, D gene, CDR3 DNA, CDR3 protein. D genes are given only for firm matches. Clone sizes are given selectively: once, few, many, or a class where the clone is expanded.

TRBV7-8	TRBJ1-4	.	TRBD1	TGTGCCAGCAGCTTAGCGTTACAGGGGCCAACTAATGAAAAACTGTTTTTT	CASSLALQGPTNEKLFF
TRBV6-5	TRBJ1-6	few	.	TGTGCCAGCAGGCCCCTGGTTGGGAATTCACCCCTCCACTTT	CASRPLVGNSPLHF
TRBV20-1	TRBJ2-4	few	.	TGCAGTGCTAGAGACGCGGGGTACAAAAACATTCAGTACTTC	CSARDAGYKNIQYF
TRBV6-2/TRBV6-3	TRBJ2-3	.	.	TGTGCCAGCAGTTACGGGGCTAGCACAGATACGCAGTATTTT	CASSYGASTDTQYF
TRBV5-1	TRBJ1-3	.	.	TGCGCCAGCAGCTTGGACACCGCTGGAAACACCATATATTTT	CASSLDTAGNTIYF
TRBV6-5	TRBJ1-6	few	.	TGTGCTACAGGGAATTCACCCCTCCACTTT	CATGNSPLHF
TRBV20-1	TRBJ1-2	few	.	TGCAGTGCTAGAGATGCGGTACCGAGCTATGGCTACACCTTC	CSARDAVPSYGYTF
TRBV2	TRBJ1-2	.	.	TGTGCCAGCAGACAGGAAACTAACTATGGCTACACCTTC	CASRQETNYGYTF
TRBV7-9	TRBJ2-2	few	.	TGTGCCAGCAGCTTATCTCCTACGGACACCGGGGAGCTGTTTTTT	CASSLSPTDTGELFF
TRBV12-3/TRBV12-4	TRBJ1-4	few	.	TGTGCCAGCAGAACCGGGTCCTTTAATGAAAAACTGTTTTTT	CASRTGSFNEKLFF
TRBV4-1	TRBJ2-1	.	TRBD2	TGCGCCAGCAGGTCGGGACTAGCGGGCAACAATGAGCAGTTCTTC	CASRSGLAGNNEQFF
TRBV18	TRBJ1-1	.	TRBD1	TGTGCCAGCTCATCCCTCACACGACAGGGTGAAGCTTTCTTT	CASSSLTRQGEAFF
TRBV29-1	TRBJ1-5	.	TRBD1	TGCAGCGTTCAGACAGGGGGACTAAATCAGCCCCAGCATTTT	CSVQTGGLNQPQHF
TRBV20-1	TRBJ1-4	.	.	TGCAGTGCTAGAGACGCCACAGCAACTAATGAAAAACTGTTTTTT	CSARDATATNEKLFF
TRBV27	TRBJ2-1	.	TRBD2	TGTGCCAGCAGTTACGTGCGGGGGGGCTTTTTGAATGAGCAGTTCTTC	CASSYVRGGFLNEQFF
TRBV20-1	TRBJ2-7	.	.	TGCAGTGCTGAGGATGTGGGATCCTCCTACGAGCAGTACTTC	CSAEDVGSSYEQYF
TRBV5-8	TRBJ2-5	few	.	TGTGCCAGCAGCTCCTTAGATGGGACCCAGTACTTC	CASSSLDGTQYF
TRBV15	TRBJ2-1	.	TRBD2	TGTGCCACCAGCACCACGGGACTAGCGGGGATCCACAATGAGCAGTTCTTC	CATSTTGLAGIHNEQFF
TRBV3-1	TRBJ2-5	few	.	TGTGCCAGCAGCGTTACAGGGGGGGAAGAGACCCAGTACTTC	CASSVTGGEETQYF
TRBV7-2	TRBJ1-2	.	.	TGTGCCAGCAGCTTCGAGGAGAACAGGGCGAGCTATGGCTACACCTTC	CASSFEENRASYGYTF